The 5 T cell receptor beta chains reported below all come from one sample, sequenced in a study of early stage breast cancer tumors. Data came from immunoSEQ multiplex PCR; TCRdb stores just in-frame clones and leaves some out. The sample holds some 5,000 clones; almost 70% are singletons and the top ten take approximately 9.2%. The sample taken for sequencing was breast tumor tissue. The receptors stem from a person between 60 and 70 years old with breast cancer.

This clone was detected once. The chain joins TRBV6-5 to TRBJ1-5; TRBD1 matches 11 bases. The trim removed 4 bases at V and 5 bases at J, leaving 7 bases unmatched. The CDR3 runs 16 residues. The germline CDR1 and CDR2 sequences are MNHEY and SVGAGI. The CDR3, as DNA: TGTGCCAGCAGTTCCCCGGACAGGGGGCTAGATCAGCCCCAGCATTTT. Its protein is CASSSPDRGLDQPQHF.

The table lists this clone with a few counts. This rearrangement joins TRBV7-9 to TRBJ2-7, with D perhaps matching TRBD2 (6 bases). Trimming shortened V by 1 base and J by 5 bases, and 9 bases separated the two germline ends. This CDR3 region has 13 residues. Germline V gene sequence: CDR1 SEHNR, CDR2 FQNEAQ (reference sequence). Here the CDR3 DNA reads TGTGCCAGCAGCTTAGGGGGGAGGAACGAGCAGTACTTC. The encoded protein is CASSLGGRNEQYF.

This CDR3 reads CASTKTGNYYNEQFF. Here the CDR3 DNA reads TGTGCCAGCACCAAAACCGGTAACTACTACAATGAGCAGTTCTTC. The chain carries TRBV11-3 and TRBJ2-1; D ambiguous. The germline gives CDR1 SGHNT, CDR2 YENEEA. V lost 7 bases, J lost 3 bases, and 16 bases lay in between. This CDR3 is built from 15 residues.

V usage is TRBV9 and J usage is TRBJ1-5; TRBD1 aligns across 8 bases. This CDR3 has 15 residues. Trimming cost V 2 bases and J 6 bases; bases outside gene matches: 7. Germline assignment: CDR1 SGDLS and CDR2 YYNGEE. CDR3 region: CASSVGTGVGQPQHF. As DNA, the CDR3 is TGTGCCAGCAGCGTCGGGACAGGTGTCGGTCAGCCCCAGCATTTT.

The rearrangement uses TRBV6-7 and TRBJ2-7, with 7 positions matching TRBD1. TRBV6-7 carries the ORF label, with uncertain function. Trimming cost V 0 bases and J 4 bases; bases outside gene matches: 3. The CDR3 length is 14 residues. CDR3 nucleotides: TGTGCCAGCAGTTACTCGGGACAGCGGTACGAGCAGTACTTC. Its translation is CASSYSGQRYEQYF.